Listed below are T cell receptor beta chains from one sample, sequenced in a study of blood T cells in healthy people across ages. TCRdb itself ran the 5' RACE reads through MiXCR, one entry per CDR3 protein. The table shows about 1.4 million distinct CDR3 sequences, with roughly 59% occurring only once. Specimen: blood. These receptors were taken from a man aged 18 to 29 in good health. CDR3s include the opening cysteine and the closing phenylalanine or tryptophan. The order of the fields is V gene, D gene, clone size, J gene, CDR3 protein, CDR3 DNA. A D gene is named only where the DNA matches it firmly. Size tells how often a clone was seen (once, few, many) or the class of an expanded clone, and some rows leave it out.

v_call: TRBV7-9
d_call: NA
clone_size: NA
j_call: TRBJ1-4
cdr3_aa: CASSFSGDNEKLFF
cdr3_nt: TGTGCCAGCAGCTTTTCGGGGGACAATGAAAAACTGTTTTTT

v_call: TRBV5-5
d_call: NA
clone_size: few
j_call: TRBJ1-1
cdr3_aa: CASSLQGAFTEAFF
cdr3_nt: TGTGCCAGCAGCTTGCAGGGCGCTTTCACTGAAGCTTTCTTT

v_call: TRBV2
d_call: NA
clone_size: NA
j_call: TRBJ1-1
cdr3_aa: CASSEEVLPNTEAFF
cdr3_nt: TGTGCCAGCAGTGAAGAAGTTCTCCCGAACACTGAAGCTTTCTTT

v_call: TRBV20-1
d_call: NA
clone_size: NA
j_call: TRBJ2-7
cdr3_aa: CSARSRGEQYF
cdr3_nt: TGCAGTGCTAGAAGCAGGGGCGAGCAGTACTTC

v_call: TRBV5-6
d_call: NA
clone_size: NA
j_call: TRBJ2-1
cdr3_aa: CASSLDYTALYNEQFF
cdr3_nt: TGTGCCAGCAGCTTGGATTACACCGCCCTTTACAATGAGCAGTTCTTC

v_call: TRBV6-5
d_call: TRBD1
clone_size: NA
j_call: TRBJ1-1
cdr3_aa: CATQTGSTEAFF
cdr3_nt: TGTGCCACACAGACAGGGAGCACTGAAGCTTTCTTT

v_call: TRBV7-2
d_call: TRBD1
clone_size: few
j_call: TRBJ1-5
cdr3_aa: CASSLGTGTGTYGNQPQHF
cdr3_nt: TGTGCCAGCAGCTTAGGGACCGGGACAGGGACCTACGGCAATCAGCCCCAGCATTTT

v_call: TRBV4-2
d_call: NA
clone_size: few
j_call: TRBJ2-4
cdr3_aa: CASSQVVGGGDKNIQYF
cdr3_nt: TGTGCCAGCAGCCAAGTTGTGGGCGGAGGGGACAAAAACATTCAGTACTTC

v_call: TRBV7-2
d_call: NA
clone_size: once
j_call: TRBJ2-7
cdr3_aa: CASSPTALSSYEQYF
cdr3_nt: TGTGCCAGCAGCCCAACAGCATTGAGCTCCTACGAGCAGTACTTC

v_call: TRBV9
d_call: TRBD2
clone_size: NA
j_call: TRBJ2-1
cdr3_aa: CASTGTSGRNGQFF
cdr3_nt: TGTGCCAGTACCGGGACTAGCGGGAGAAATGGGCAGTTCTTC

v_call: TRBV20-1
d_call: TRBD2
clone_size: NA
j_call: TRBJ2-3
cdr3_aa: CSAPTGGGLGSTDTQYF
cdr3_nt: TGCAGTGCTCCTACTGGCGGGGGGCTAGGGAGCACAGATACGCAGTATTTT

v_call: TRBV21-1
d_call: NA
clone_size: NA
j_call: TRBJ2-3
cdr3_aa: CASSKGGGQGPNTDTQYF
cdr3_nt: TGTGCCAGCAGCAAAGGAGGAGGACAGGGTCCGAACACAGATACGCAGTATTTT

v_call: TRBV6-5
d_call: TRBD2
clone_size: NA
j_call: TRBJ2-4
cdr3_aa: CASRSVTSGNIQYF
cdr3_nt: TGTGCCAGCAGATCCGTGACTAGCGGTAACATTCAGTACTTC

v_call: TRBV5-1
d_call: NA
clone_size: NA
j_call: TRBJ1-2
cdr3_aa: CASSKGTTGGYTF
cdr3_nt: TGCGCCAGCAGCAAAGGGACAACTGGGGGCTACACCTTC

v_call: TRBV20-1
d_call: NA
clone_size: NA
j_call: TRBJ2-2
cdr3_aa: CSANGVKEGDFTGELFF
cdr3_nt: TGCAGTGCCAACGGGGTCAAGGAGGGGGACTTCACCGGGGAGCTGTTTTTT

v_call: TRBV4-1
d_call: TRBD1
clone_size: NA
j_call: TRBJ1-2
cdr3_aa: CASSHTDRAYYGYTF
cdr3_nt: TGCGCCAGCAGCCATACAGACAGGGCCTACTATGGCTACACCTTC

v_call: TRBV4-1
d_call: NA
clone_size: NA
j_call: TRBJ2-7
cdr3_aa: CASSQDLGGPKDNEQYF
cdr3_nt: TGCGCCAGCAGCCAAGATCTAGGGGGGCCGAAAGACAATGAGCAGTACTTC

v_call: TRBV29-1
d_call: NA
clone_size: NA
j_call: TRBJ1-1
cdr3_aa: CSVDKNGNTEAFF
cdr3_nt: TGCAGCGTTGATAAAAACGGCAACACTGAAGCTTTCTTT

v_call: TRBV7-5
d_call: NA
clone_size: NA
j_call: TRBJ2-2
cdr3_aa: CISVPEAPGLAGAIRELFF
cdr3_nt: NA

v_call: TRBV12-3/TRBV12-4
d_call: NA
clone_size: NA
j_call: TRBJ1-5
cdr3_aa: CASSCRGVEPQHF
cdr3_nt: TGTGCCAGCAGTTGTAGGGGTGTGGAGCCCCAGCATTTT

v_call: TRBV27
d_call: NA
clone_size: NA
j_call: TRBJ1-1
cdr3_aa: CASSPRRQLVTEAFF
cdr3_nt: TGTGCCAGCAGTCCCCGAAGGCAGCTGGTCACTGAAGCTTTCTTT

v_call: TRBV3-1
d_call: TRBD1
clone_size: once
j_call: TRBJ1-2
cdr3_aa: CASSQDWGTASNYGYTF
cdr3_nt: TGTGCCAGCAGCCAAGATTGGGGGACAGCTTCTAACTATGGCTACACCTTC

v_call: TRBV28
d_call: NA
clone_size: NA
j_call: TRBJ2-5
cdr3_aa: CASRATIQGGQYF
cdr3_nt: TGTGCCAGCAGGGCCACTATCCAGGGCGGGCAGTACTTC

v_call: TRBV4-1
d_call: TRBD2
clone_size: NA
j_call: TRBJ2-1
cdr3_aa: CASRPSGGGSYNEQFF
cdr3_nt: TGCGCCAGCAGGCCTAGCGGGGGGGGATCCTACAATGAACAGTTCTTC

v_call: TRBV10-3
d_call: NA
clone_size: NA
j_call: TRBJ1-5
cdr3_aa: CATWGEFNQPQHF
cdr3_nt: TGTGCCACATGGGGGGAGTTCAATCAGCCCCAGCATTTT

v_call: TRBV6-2/TRBV6-3
d_call: NA
clone_size: NA
j_call: TRBJ2-7
cdr3_aa: CAITKIQGYEQYF
cdr3_nt: TGTGCCATCACGAAAATACAGGGCTACGAGCAGTACTTC

v_call: TRBV6-2/TRBV6-3
d_call: NA
clone_size: NA
j_call: TRBJ2-5
cdr3_aa: CASSYSERQRGETQYF
cdr3_nt: TGTGCCAGCAGTTACTCAGAACGCCAGAGGGGGGAGACCCAGTACTTC

v_call: TRBV29-1
d_call: NA
clone_size: NA
j_call: TRBJ1-1
cdr3_aa: CSVGAGETEAFF
cdr3_nt: TGCAGCGTTGGCGCGGGGGAGACTGAAGCTTTCTTT

v_call: TRBV4-2
d_call: NA
clone_size: NA
j_call: TRBJ2-3
cdr3_aa: CASSQELGGGLSTDTQYF
cdr3_nt: TGTGCCAGCAGCCAAGAACTAGGGGGAGGCCTTAGCACAGATACGCAGTATTTT

v_call: TRBV6-4
d_call: NA
clone_size: NA
j_call: TRBJ2-1
cdr3_aa: CASREEEGRNEQFF
cdr3_nt: TGTGCCAGCAGGGAAGAGGAGGGGCGAAATGAGCAGTTCTTC

v_call: TRBV4-1
d_call: NA
clone_size: once
j_call: TRBJ2-3
cdr3_aa: CASSQVGWGDTDTQYF
cdr3_nt: TGCGCCAGCAGCCAAGTCGGATGGGGGGATACAGATACGCAGTATTTT

v_call: TRBV4-1
d_call: TRBD1
clone_size: once
j_call: TRBJ2-7
cdr3_aa: CASSHRGQGVFYEQYF
cdr3_nt: TGCGCCAGCAGCCATAGGGGACAGGGGGTATTCTACGAGCAGTACTTC

v_call: TRBV3-1
d_call: TRBD1
clone_size: NA
j_call: TRBJ1-6
cdr3_aa: CASSQDSGQGTPLHF
cdr3_nt: TGTGCCAGCAGCCAAGATAGTGGACAGGGAACGCCCCTCCACTTT

v_call: TRBV29-1
d_call: TRBD1
clone_size: NA
j_call: TRBJ2-7
cdr3_aa: CSAETGDPYEQYF
cdr3_nt: TGCAGCGCAGAAACAGGGGACCCCTACGAGCAGTACTTC

v_call: TRBV2
d_call: NA
clone_size: few
j_call: TRBJ2-1
cdr3_aa: CASSAGYRDSYNEQFF
cdr3_nt: TGTGCCAGCAGCGCGGGCTATCGAGACTCCTACAATGAGCAGTTCTTC